Reported below is one TCR beta chain. The target antigen is unknown. This record comes from a study of shared clonotypes between healthy human individuals. General study points: It was only blood that was sampled, and tissue repertoires likely differ. Generally, estimated richness proved larger in naive subsets than it did in memory subsets. The small donor group covered limited genetic and exposure diversity. Lower generation probabilities were found for non-shared clonotypes than for those shared by all four donors.

The data were produced by immunoSEQ multiplex PCR, yet TCRdb's version contains in-frame clones alone and is incomplete. This sample has about 1.5 million clones, with approximately 98% found just once. The receptor was derived from a man aged 30-40 years in good health. Sequences were obtained from naive CD4+ T cells sorted from blood. Indicated subset: CD45RA+ positively selected.

CDR3 residues: CASSLDSWGYTF. The DNA of the CDR3 is TGTGCCAGCAGCTTAGACAGTTGGGGCTACACCTTC. The V call is TRBV7-2, the J call TRBJ1-2, with D unresolved. The CDR3 contains 12 residues. Germline CDR1 and CDR2: SGHTA and FQGNSA. Trimming removed 1 base from V and 8 bases from J, with 8 bases in between.